This paragraph reports one T cell receptor beta chain. This specimen comes from a study of identical twins. TCRdb re-called the 5' RACE reads through MiXCR, storing one row per CDR3 protein. The repertoire consists of over 200,000 distinct CDR3 sequences, with 6.5% to 8% occurring once and the leading ten covering roughly 15%. In germline, CDR1 is KGHSH, CDR2 LQKENI. The CDR3 consists of 15 residues. After removal of 3 bases from V and 3 bases from J, the junction contained 6 bases not matched to a gene. These data also featured in a second study, about T cells expressing NK-cell markers.

V gene TRBV18 combines with J gene TRBJ1-2; TRBD1 matches 8 bases. The material sequenced was CD8+ T cells sorted from blood. The source is a woman between 18 and 30 years old in good health. This CDR3 is CASSPPAGGDYGYTF. Written as DNA, the CDR3 is TGTGCCAGCTCACCCCCCGCAGGGGGCGACTATGGCTACACCTTC.